This TCR beta chain was sequenced for a study of T cells expressing NK-cell markers. Background on the study: In sorted CD3+CD56+NKG2C+, CD3+CD56+NKG2C- and CD3+CD56-NKG2C+ T cells, TCR beta repertoires were obtained. Sequenced donors, eight in total, included seven who were HCMV-seropositive and one who was seronegative.

Study-level points and caveats: The HCMV specificity of the expanded NKG2C+ T cell clones stayed unresolved.

About this clonotype: Its antigen is unidentified.

TCR beta cDNA was generated via 5'RACE template switching incorporating UMIs. No DNA is given; TCRdb re-called the 5' RACE reads and lists each CDR3 protein once. This sample's table has almost 450,000 distinct CDR3 sequences. The sequencing input was blood T cells: a sorted CD56 or NKG2C T cell subset, CD4+ or CD8+ T cells, or bulk PBMC T cells (not recorded which). The receptor's source is a woman between 18 and 75 years old in good health.

CDR3 loop: CASSLWASHEQYF. V and J are TRBV27 and TRBJ2-7. The germline V gene encodes CDR1 MNHEY and CDR2 SMNVEV (reference sequence). CDR3 length: 13 amino acids.